This TCR beta chain was found in a study of T-cell memory formation after mild COVID-19. Background on the study: TCR clusters were mostly confined to one donor each.

Study-level points and caveats: Nothing showed for sure that second-wave clones peaking on day 37 were SARS-CoV-2 specific.

The V and J ends lost 2 bases and 4 bases respectively, with 20 bases between them. Germline V gene sequence: CDR1 DFQATT, CDR2 SNEGSKA (reference sequence). The CDR3 is 16 residues long. UMIs and sample barcodes were carried by the TCR alpha and TCR beta cDNA libraries that 5'RACE produced using constant-segment primers. TCRdb reprocessed the 5' RACE reads via MiXCR and lists one record per CDR3 protein. The sample contains around 320,000 distinct CDR3 sequences, 15% to 20% of which appear only once. Remarks on this clonotype: Its antigen is currently unknown.

The genes are TRBV20-1 and TRBJ1-2; D gene uncertain. The TCR originated in a man in his late teens or twenties who had mild COVID-19 (a few samples of this study predate the infection). Cell type and time point are not known. Sample: PBMCs or a T cell subset sorted from them (not recorded which). The CDR3 is CSARLALVGPIYGYTF. The CDR3 coding sequence is TGCAGTGCTAGATTGGCCCTCGTGGGCCCCATCTATGGCTACACCTTC.